This is a list of T cell receptor beta chains from one sample in a study of tumor-infiltrating lymphocytes in primary liver carcinoma. A single record per CDR3 protein comes from TCRdb applying MiXCR to the multiplex PCR reads. The sample consists of around 170,000 distinct CDR3 sequences, about 60% of them appearing once. Sequencing was performed on peripheral blood. All receptors come from a man aged 35-49 years with primary liver carcinoma and hepatitis B virus infection. The CDR3 runs from the conserved cysteine through the conserved F or W.

j_call: TRBJ2-5; v_call: TRBV12-3/TRBV12-4; cdr3_aa: CASSLNPGGGETQYF
j_call: TRBJ2-1; v_call: TRBV5-5; cdr3_aa: CASSSRAINEQFF
j_call: TRBJ2-6; v_call: TRBV29-1; cdr3_aa: CSRGPGGIAGANVLTF
j_call: TRBJ2-3; v_call: TRBV7-9; cdr3_aa: CASSFSMGDTQYF
j_call: TRBJ2-3; v_call: TRBV11-2; cdr3_aa: CASSVVTAGADTQYF
j_call: TRBJ2-1; v_call: TRBV14; cdr3_aa: CASSLLAAADEQFF
j_call: TRBJ2-7; v_call: TRBV6-5; cdr3_aa: CASSSFPDEQYF
j_call: TRBJ1-1; v_call: TRBV5-1; cdr3_aa: CASSLEGLGEAFF
j_call: TRBJ1-1; v_call: TRBV5-1; cdr3_aa: CASSDRVNTEAFF
j_call: TRBJ1-5; v_call: TRBV7-8; cdr3_aa: CASSLGDSRSNQPQHF
j_call: TRBJ2-7; v_call: TRBV16; cdr3_aa: CASSQANSVEQYF
j_call: TRBJ1-1; v_call: TRBV4-1; cdr3_aa: CASRPRGLRGRGTEAFF
j_call: TRBJ1-2; v_call: TRBV4-1; cdr3_aa: CASSQAGQVYGYTF
j_call: TRBJ2-1; v_call: TRBV6-1; cdr3_aa: CASSERDSYYEQFF
j_call: TRBJ2-5; v_call: TRBV4-2; cdr3_aa: CASSQDSVGLAGEARETQYF
j_call: TRBJ1-4; v_call: TRBV14; cdr3_aa: CASSLPGATNEKLFF
j_call: TRBJ2-1; v_call: TRBV28; cdr3_aa: CASSLAGGPAREQFF
j_call: TRBJ1-2; v_call: TRBV28; cdr3_aa: CASSFGGGLKGYTF
j_call: TRBJ2-7; v_call: TRBV29-1; cdr3_aa: CRVGLAFGYEQYF
j_call: TRBJ2-7; v_call: TRBV6-5; cdr3_aa: CASSYTGSEQYF
j_call: TRBJ2-1; v_call: TRBV6-2/TRBV6-3; cdr3_aa: CASSHKKGWDRGYNEQFF
j_call: TRBJ1-3; v_call: TRBV6-1; cdr3_aa: CASLPGDSVNTIYF
j_call: TRBJ2-1; v_call: TRBV7-9; cdr3_aa: CASSPLSVGQGNNEQFF
j_call: TRBJ2-1; v_call: TRBV28; cdr3_aa: CASSFSGRINNEQFF
j_call: TRBJ2-7; v_call: TRBV29-1; cdr3_aa: CSVESPPSYEHYF
j_call: TRBJ2-7; v_call: TRBV30; cdr3_aa: CACLRQGHEQYF
j_call: TRBJ2-2; v_call: TRBV5-4; cdr3_aa: CASTLDLAAKTGELFF
j_call: TRBJ2-1; v_call: TRBV11-2; cdr3_aa: CASSWTSVIDEQFF
j_call: TRBJ1-4; v_call: TRBV7-9; cdr3_aa: CASSLGDRDNEKLFF
j_call: TRBJ2-4; v_call: TRBV6-1; cdr3_aa: CAILAGEGEKNIQYF
j_call: TRBJ2-7; v_call: TRBV10-3; cdr3_aa: CAISAGGGNEQYF
j_call: TRBJ2-7; v_call: TRBV6-5; cdr3_aa: CASSYSGSYEQYF
j_call: TRBJ2-2; v_call: TRBV11-2; cdr3_aa: CASSLAGRELSF
j_call: TRBJ2-1; v_call: TRBV4-1; cdr3_aa: CANSRNRDSTYNEQFF
j_call: TRBJ1-1; v_call: TRBV11-2; cdr3_aa: CASSLVTRDTEAFF
j_call: TRBJ2-7; v_call: TRBV10-1; cdr3_aa: CTSSESGSFEQYF
j_call: TRBJ2-3; v_call: TRBV12-3/TRBV12-4; cdr3_aa: CASSLRAGGTDTQYF
j_call: TRBJ1-4; v_call: TRBV13; cdr3_aa: CAGSPGRSGLVDEKLFF
j_call: TRBJ2-3; v_call: TRBV6-6; cdr3_aa: CASRAGEDRQYF
j_call: .; v_call: TRBV4-1; cdr3_aa: CASGQEPSGTDAQHF
j_call: TRBJ1-1; v_call: TRBV12-3/TRBV12-4; cdr3_aa: CASSLRGVSEAFF
j_call: TRBJ1-3; v_call: TRBV11-2; cdr3_aa: CASSLGTRGNTIYF
j_call: TRBJ1-2; v_call: TRBV10-3; cdr3_aa: CAISKSGDKLIYGYTF
j_call: TRBJ2-7; v_call: TRBV23-1; cdr3_aa: CASSAPNRGCEQYF
j_call: TRBJ1-6; v_call: TRBV10-3; cdr3_aa: CAISEGGAGYSPLHF
j_call: TRBJ2-3; v_call: TRBV4-1; cdr3_aa: CASSQGVGASTDTQYF
j_call: TRBJ2-1; v_call: TRBV12-3/TRBV12-4; cdr3_aa: CASSWGGMTYNEQFF
j_call: TRBJ1-4; v_call: TRBV2; cdr3_aa: CASSIDRTGYEKLFF
j_call: TRBJ2-6; v_call: TRBV29-1; cdr3_aa: CSVEDGGPGANVLTF
j_call: TRBJ2-5; v_call: TRBV29-1; cdr3_aa: CSVDMGLQETQYF
j_call: TRBJ1-4; v_call: TRBV5-6; cdr3_aa: CASSRQGEVREKLFF
j_call: TRBJ2-5; v_call: TRBV28; cdr3_aa: CASSLLRSQETQYF
j_call: TRBJ2-1; v_call: TRBV11-2; cdr3_aa: CVSSHRANPVNNEQFF
j_call: TRBJ2-7; v_call: TRBV7-8; cdr3_aa: CASSLGSRGGVVSYEQYF
j_call: TRBJ2-2; v_call: TRBV2; cdr3_aa: CASKLSGIGELFF
j_call: TRBJ1-5; v_call: TRBV20-1; cdr3_aa: CSATTIGRLSNQPQHF
j_call: TRBJ1-1; v_call: TRBV12-3/TRBV12-4; cdr3_aa: CASSLVQANTEAFF
j_call: TRBJ2-1; v_call: TRBV5-5; cdr3_aa: CASSLGAGSSYNEQFF
j_call: TRBJ2-3; v_call: TRBV4-1; cdr3_aa: CASSPLAGGSDTQYF